This entry is about one TCR beta chain. Its target is unknown. The data are from a study of T-cell memory formation after mild COVID-19. Overall study results and limits: Among CD4+ contracting clones, most were CM and EM, and CD8+ ones EMRA. Clones that contracted from day 15 to 85 had balanced CD4/CD8; later expanders were CD4+ biased.

TCRdb called the 5' RACE reads again in MiXCR, with one record for every CDR3 protein. Of about 560,000 distinct CDR3 sequences in the sample, roughly 17% were seen once. Germline CDR1 is SNHLY and CDR2 is FYNNEI. The V and J ends lost 2 bases and 4 bases, in that order; junction bases with no gene match: 7. The CDR3 is 15 residues long. The receptor's source is an adult woman who had mild COVID-19 (a few samples of this study predate the infection). Cell type and time point are not known. The specimen sequenced was PBMCs or a T cell subset sorted from them (not recorded which). This chain uses TRBV2 with TRBJ2-7; 8 bases are a match to TRBD2. CDR3: CASSESEEREYEQYF. CDR3 coding DNA: TGTGCCAGCAGTGAAAGTGAGGAGCGGGAGTACGAGCAGTACTTC.